The present entry profiles one T cell receptor beta chain with its context. What it binds is unknown. The protocol was immunoSEQ multiplex PCR, while the TCRdb copy is restricted to in-frame clones and leaves out a portion. This sample has over 120,000 clones, with around 92% found just once. The germline V gene encodes CDR1 MNHEY and CDR2 SMNVEV (reference sequence). The CDR3 is made up of 15 amino acids. Unmatched junction bases numbered 7, after V lost 0 bases and J lost 8 bases. This sample is part of a study of T cell responses to AZD1222 COVID-19 vaccine. Study-wide results and caveats: White British donors predominated, females outnumbered males, and clonal diversity was possibly underestimated. Of the AZD1222 recipients, only five or six were seropositive at baseline. Repertoires in all cases were sampled only once the peak T cell response had passed. Spike regions recognized by vaccine-associated CD4 TCRs spanned the protein, led by 160-218 and 743-854.

Sequencing was performed on peripheral blood, taken 28 days after the second AZD1222 dose. The receptor was isolated from an adult who received the AZD1222 COVID-19 vaccine. V is TRBV27 and J is TRBJ1-2; 9 bases match TRBD1. The CDR3 bases are TGTGCCAGCAGTTTATCATCGGGGACAGGGTGGGGCTACACCTTC. Its protein product is CASSLSSGTGWGYTF.